One sample yielded the 13 T cell receptor beta chains listed below, sequenced in a study of T cells in localized non-small cell lung cancer (dated by TCRdb to about 2020). The library was generated by the immunoSEQ multiplex PCR assay. TCRdb's version of the immuneACCESS table is confined to in-frame rearrangements and falls short of the full clone set. An unresolved V gene accounts for under half of the shortfall where checked; the remainder is of unknown origin. The sample contains 15,000 to 20,000 clones, about 85% of them found a single time. The ten largest clones represent about 25% of the sample. The sample was peripheral blood, taken before any cancer treatment. These receptors were taken from a female donor older than 55 with stage I lung adenocarcinoma.

This clone was observed a single time. The J gene is TRBJ1-4, the V gene TRBV5-1; D is possibly TRBD1 (6 bases). The CDR3 loop spans 15 amino acids. The germline V gene encodes CDR1 SGHRS and CDR2 YFSETQ. The V and J ends lost 4 bases and 7 bases respectively, with 17 bases between them. DNA of the CDR3: TGCGCCAGCAGCCTCCAGGGGAGATCTACTGAAAAACTGTTTTTT. The encoded protein is CASSLQGRSTEKLFF.

This clone was seen a few times. V is TRBV2 and J is TRBJ2-7; 7 bases align to TRBD1. This CDR3 is 17 amino acids long. Germline CDR1 SNHLY, CDR2 FYNNEI. J gave up 2 bases and V 0 bases, and 10 bases lay outside the gene matches. The DNA of the CDR3 is TGTGCCAGCAGTGAAGCGGGACACGGGACAGTTACCTACGAGCAGTACTTC. Its translation is CASSEAGHGTVTYEQYF. Together with reference TRBV2 and TRBJ2-7, the CDR3 gives the full variable domain: EPEVTQTPSHQVTQMGQEVILRCVPISNHLYFYWYRQILGQKVEFLVSFYNNEISEKSEIFDDQFSVERPDGSNFTLKIRSTKLEDSAMYFCASSEAGHGTVTYEQYFGPGTRLTVT.

The gene calls are TRBV5-1 and TRBJ1-1; D gene uncertain. V was clipped by 4 bases and J by 1 base, with 11 bases between them. CDR1 is SGHRS and CDR2 is YFSETQ in the germline V gene. This CDR3 contains 14 residues. CDR3 DNA: TGCGCCAGCAGCCGGGCACAGACGAACACTGAAGCTTTCTTT. Amino acids: CASSRAQTNTEAFF. The variable domain in full, with the rest retrieved from reference TRBV5-1 and TRBJ1-1, is KAGVTQTPRYLIKTRGQQVTLSCSPISGHRSVSWYQQTPGQGLQFLFEYFSETQRNKGNFPGRFSGRQFSNSRSEMNVSTLELGDSALYLCASSRAQTNTEAFFGQGTRLTVV.

The J gene is TRBJ1-4, the V gene TRBV5-6; 9 nucleotides match TRBD1. The germline V gene has CDR1 SGHDT and CDR2 YYEEEE. Trimming took 2 bases from V and 7 from J; bases not matched to a gene: 3. This CDR3 has 14 amino acids. The CDR3 DNA follows: TGTGCCAGCAGCTTCGACAGGGGGGGTGAAAAACTGTTTTTT. Its protein product is CASSFDRGGEKLFF.

This clone appeared a few times. The chain has TRBV4-3 and TRBJ1-2; D is perhaps TRBD1 (5 bases). The CDR3 covers 15 residues. V dropped 0 bases and J dropped 6 bases, with 14 bases sitting between them. Germline V gene data show CDR1 as LGHNA and CDR2 as YSLEER. The CDR3 DNA sequence: TGCGCCAGCAGCCAAGAGTTTCGACAGTATCATGGCTACACCTTC. Translated, it gives CASSQEFRQYHGYTF.

The genes are TRBV6-6 and TRBJ1-2; D unresolved. The CDR3 contains 12 residues. Germline V gene sequence: CDR1 MNHNY, CDR2 SVGAGI (reference sequence). The V end was cut by 6 bases, the J end by 5 bases, with 10 bases between. The CDR3 loop is CASSTGRYGYTF. For the CDR3, the DNA is TGTGCCAGCAGCACCGGACGGTATGGCTACACCTTC.

The chain carries TRBV9 and TRBJ1-1; perhaps TRBD1 as D (5 bases). With 3 bases removed from V and 4 bases from J, the gap between germline ends came to 19 bases. The CDR3 contains 16 residues. Germline lookup yields CDR1 SGDLS and CDR2 YYNGEE. The CDR3 DNA follows: TGTGCCAGCAGCGCGAGGACGAAGGGCAGGGTCACTGAAGCTTTCTTT. It translates to CASSARTKGRVTEAFF.

The chain couples TRBV19 to TRBJ1-1; D gene ambiguous. The length of the CDR3 is 12 residues. The germline V gene has CDR1 LNHDA and CDR2 SQIVND (reference sequence). Trimming pared 5 bases from V and 0 bases from J, leaving 4 bases between. The CDR3 DNA reads as TGTGCCAGTAGTTTAATGAACACTGAAGCTTTCTTT. This translates into CASSLMNTEAFF. Using reference TRBV19 and TRBJ1-1 for the parts outside the CDR3, the full variable domain is DGGITQSPKYLFRKEGQNVTLSCEQNLNHDAMYWYRQDPGQGLRLIYYSQIVNDFQKGDIAEGYSVSREKKESFPLTVTSAQKNPTAFYLCASSLMNTEAFFGQGTRLTVV.

The chain links TRBV5-4 to TRBJ2-5, with TRBD2 matching over 12 bases. The DNA end is more similar to TRBJ2-7, so the J call may be wrong. The CDR3 is 16 amino acids. The V gene's germline CDR1 is SGHNT and CDR2 YYREEE (reference sequence). CDR3 protein: CASSSKTSGGRNEQYF. The DNA of the CDR3 is TGTGCCAGCAGCTCGAAAACTAGCGGGGGGAGGAACGAGCAGTACTTC.

The V gene is TRBV6-6, the J gene TRBJ1-5, with D possibly being TRBD1 (6 bases). The length of the CDR3 is 14 residues. Between the trimmed V and J ends, which lost 6 bases and 6 bases, there was a span of 15 bases. The germline CDR1 and CDR2 sequences are MNHNY and SVGAGI (reference sequence). CDR3 nucleotide sequence: TGTGCCAGCAGCTCAGGGGACGGCGGTCAGCCCCAGCATTTT. Encoded protein: CASSSGDGGQPQHF.

The chain combines TRBV12-5 with TRBJ2-6; D might be TRBD1 or TRBD2, each matching 6 bases. CDR3 length: 16 residues. Trimming cost V 6 bases and J 4 bases, with 16 bases left between them. The germline V gene encodes CDR1 LGHNT and CDR2 FRNRAP. The CDR3 protein is CASGSDGGTGANVLTF. Here the CDR3 DNA reads TGTGCTAGTGGGTCTGACGGGGGCACCGGGGCCAACGTCCTGACTTTC.

The chain links TRBV5-1 to TRBJ1-1; tentative D call: TRBD1 (5 bases). Per germline, CDR1 SGHRS and CDR2 YFSETQ. This CDR3 region has 13 residues. V lost 4 bases, J lost 3 bases, and 10 bases lay in between. CDR3 nucleotide sequence: TGCGCCAGCAGCCGCAAAGGGGACACTGAAGCTTTCTTT. Residues: CASSRKGDTEAFF.

The V call is TRBV9, the J call TRBJ2-1, with a weak D call TRBD1 (5 bases). The CDR3 spans 18 residues. The germline V and J ends were trimmed by 0 bases and 0 bases, with 16 bases remaining between them. Germline lookup yields CDR1 SGDLS and CDR2 YYNGEE. CDR3 sequence reads: CASSVDKGPLSSYNEQFF. CDR3 DNA sequence: TGTGCCAGCAGCGTAGACAAGGGGCCGCTAAGCTCCTACAATGAGCAGTTCTTC.